This T cell receptor beta chain originates from a study of blood T cell repertoires in COVID-19. Study details: The United States, Italy and Spain provided the acute and convalescent COVID-19 samples. T cells, B-cell-depleted T cells, or PBMCs supplied cDNA or gDNA.

Under the authors' procedure: Nucleated cell number was recorded as an estimate derived from reference gene primer amplification. The protocol was immunoSEQ multiplex PCR, while the TCRdb copy is restricted to in-frame clones and leaves out a portion. Clone size and the V and J calls come from that table; the DNA yielded D and trimming. The table lists more than 300,000 clones, nearly 90% of them singletons. The V gene lost 6 bases and the J gene lost 5 bases, with 20 bases spanning the gap. This CDR3 has 15 residues. CDR1 is KGHSH and CDR2 is LQKENI in the germline V gene. Seattle's enrolled individuals joined amid active infection and were then monitored longitudinally.

The clonotype originates from a woman aged 25 to 39 with COVID-19, enrolled during active disease. Material: peripheral blood. The rearrangement uses TRBV18 and TRBJ2-7; TRBD1 might be the D (6 bases). The DNA for the CDR3 is TGTGCCAGCTCCATAAGCCCACAGGGCTCGGACGAGCAGTACTTC. This gives the protein CASSISPQGSDEQYF.